Here is one TCR beta chain with its context. Antigen unknown. All the people who gave samples were healthy bone marrow donors. CDR3 size: 19 residues. With 4 bases clipped from V and 4 bases from J, the junction kept 13 bases outside the gene matches. Germline assignment: CDR1 SGHVS and CDR2 FQNEAQ. The primer mix had 60 Vbeta and 13 Jbeta primers. Clones were sequenced by immunoSEQ multiplex PCR, and TCRdb holds only the in-frame ones, with some missing. Counted here are around 110,000 clones, roughly 83% occurring once; the ten biggest clones make up 3.5% to 4.5%. This entry is derived from a study of cytomegalovirus exposure and HLA in healthy donors. Findings of the study overall: Researchers had no immune exposure information except CMV serostatus available. Researchers counted roughly 150 TCR beta chains as cytomegalovirus-associated. By HLA locus, TCR association rates varied in a later analysis, with DRB1 showing the most and HLA-C the fewest.

V is TRBV7-8 and J is TRBJ2-2; 12 nucleotides align to TRBD2. The sequence came from a man aged 25 to 40 in good health and CMV-seropositive. The specimen sequenced was PBMCs. The CDR3 sequence: CASSSPGASGRESTGELFF. As DNA, the CDR3 is TGTGCCAGCAGCTCTCCCGGGGCTAGCGGGAGGGAGAGCACCGGGGAGCTGTTTTTT.